The 24 T cell receptor beta chains below all came from one sample that was sequenced in a study of response to subunit inactivated influenza vaccine. TCRdb passed the RT-PCR reads through MiXCR, listing each CDR3 protein once. Of roughly 570,000 distinct CDR3 sequences listed, over 10% are singletons. The sample in question was PBMCs from blood, obtained roughly 46 days after vaccination. Every receptor here comes from a man aged 45-65 years who received an inactivated influenza vaccine.

A single count supports this clonotype. The chain carries TRBV11-2 and TRBJ2-2; D is uncertain. V was clipped by 5 bases and J by 4 bases, with 17 bases between them. This CDR3 has 16 amino acids. From germline, CDR1 is SGHAT and CDR2 FQNNGV. CDR3 in amino acids: CASSPTSEGITGELFF. Written as DNA, the CDR3 is TGTGCCAGCAGCCCGACTTCGGAAGGAATCACCGGGGAGCTGTTTTTT.

This clonotype came up many times. The chain combines TRBV7-9 with TRBJ1-1; D is undetermined. Germline CDR1 reads SEHNR; CDR2 reads FQNEAQ (reference sequence). Between the trimmed V and J ends, which lost 6 bases and 4 bases, there was a span of 18 bases. The CDR3 spans 15 residues. CDR3: CASRSAGFAITEAFF. The CDR3, as DNA: TGTGCCAGCAGGAGCGCCGGTTTTGCTATCACTGAAGCTTTCTTT.

This clonotype was observed many times. The chain is built from TRBV20-1 and TRBJ2-5, with D maybe TRBD2 (5 bases). The V end lost 3 bases, the J end lost 1 base, and 18 bases lay between the germline ends. This CDR3 spans 16 amino acids. CDR1 is DFQATT and CDR2 is SNEGSKA in the germline V gene (reference sequence). The CDR3 reads CSASSGGLSTQETQYF. The CDR3 DNA reads as TGCAGTGCTAGTTCCGGCGGGCTGTCTACCCAAGAGACCCAGTACTTC.

This clonotype occurred a few times. The J gene is TRBJ2-1, the V gene TRBV11-2; TRBD2 matches at 9 bases. After removal of 5 bases from V and 5 bases from J, the junction contained 10 bases not matched to a gene. Germline CDR1 is SGHAT and CDR2 is FQNNGV. There are 16 residues in the CDR3. The CDR3 DNA sequence: TGTGCCAGCAGCCCCCAAGGACTAGCGAGCGACAATGAGCAGTTCTTC. As protein: CASSPQGLASDNEQFF.

This clonotype was seen only a few times. The V gene is TRBV10-3, the J gene TRBJ2-3; 8 bases are a match to TRBD2. The germline gives CDR1 ENHRY, CDR2 SYGVKD. Losses at the gene ends were 10 bases for V and 3 bases for J; bases not matched to a gene: 15. CDR3 length: 16 residues. Here the CDR3 reads CATAGAQLRGTDTQYF. CDR3 nucleotides: TGTGCCACAGCGGGAGCTCAACTTCGGGGGACAGATACGCAGTATTTT.

This clonotype was seen more than once but under ten times. The chain links TRBV12-3 or TRBV12-4 to TRBJ2-6, with TRBD1 matching 7 bases. The junction had 0 bases not matched to a gene; V was cut back by 6 bases and J by 1 base. CDR3 length equals 14 residues. This CDR3 is CASRDRSGANVLTF. CDR3 nucleotide sequence: TGTGCCAGCAGGGACAGGTCTGGGGCCAACGTCCTGACTTTC.

This clonotype was counted only a few times. The chain couples TRBV6-2 or TRBV6-3 to TRBJ2-5; 10 bases line up with TRBD1. V lost 2 bases to trimming and J lost 1 base; unmatched junction nucleotides: 10. Germline CDR1 MNHEY, CDR2 SVGEGT. There are 18 residues in the CDR3. The CDR3 here is CASSYPTWTGGRQETQYF. The DNA of the CDR3 is TGTGCCAGCAGTTACCCTACGTGGACAGGGGGACGCCAAGAGACCCAGTACTTC.

This clonotype showed up just a few times. This rearrangement joins TRBV7-3 to TRBJ2-3, with TRBD1 matching 9 bases. The CDR3 is 15 amino acids. V shed 4 bases and J 4 bases; nucleotides not matched to a gene: 6. Germline-derived CDR1 and CDR2 are SGHTA and FQGTGA. CDR3 sequence reads: CASSSGQGFSDTQYF. As DNA, the CDR3 is TGTGCCAGCAGCTCGGGACAGGGATTTTCAGATACGCAGTATTTT.

The table lists this clonotype with a few counts. V and J are TRBV10-3 and TRBJ1-2; D remains ambiguous. The CDR3 covers 13 residues. V dropped 4 bases and J dropped 4 bases, with 10 bases sitting between them. Germline V gene sequence: CDR1 ENHRY, CDR2 SYGVKD. CDR3 in amino acids: CAISAARGYGYTF. CDR3 DNA: TGTGCCATCAGTGCGGCCCGGGGCTATGGCTACACCTTC.

Points on this clonotype: A much larger clone lies a single base off, so this may be a read error. The chain links TRBV12-3 or TRBV12-4 to TRBJ2-3; D is undetermined. Trimming stripped 7 bases from V and 9 bases from J, with 14 bases between. The length of the CDR3 is 12 residues. CDR3 in DNA: TGTGCCAGCATCCTAGGAACAAGCACGCAGTATTTT. Protein: CASILGTSTQYF.

This clonotype was seen a few times. The gene calls are TRBV15 and TRBJ1-6; no firm D call. Between the trimmed V and J ends, which lost 0 bases and 0 bases, there was a span of 15 bases. Germline V CDR1 and CDR2: LNHNV, YYDKDF (reference sequence). CDR3 length: 19 residues. The CDR3 reads CATSRDSTGSPSYNSPLHF. In DNA, the CDR3 is TGTGCCACCAGCAGAGATTCTACGGGCAGCCCCTCCTATAATTCACCCCTCCACTTT.

The chain links TRBV5-6 to TRBJ1-4, with D possibly TRBD1 on 5 matching bases. The CDR3 is made up of 13 amino acids. The V gene's germline CDR1 is SGHDT and CDR2 YYEEEE. Deletions cut 1 base from V and 8 bases from J, with 9 bases between. In DNA, the CDR3 is TGTGCCAGCAGCTTGCCTACAGGAGAAAAACTGTTTTTT. This encodes CASSLPTGEKLFF.

This chain connects TRBV12-3 or TRBV12-4 to TRBJ1-1; tentative D call: TRBD1 (5 bases). This CDR3 spans 14 amino acids. V shed 1 base and J shed 6 bases, with 12 bases lying between them. For the CDR3, the DNA is TGTGCCAGCAGTTTAGGGGCAGGGCTGGCTGAAGCTTTCTTT. Translating it yields CASSLGAGLAEAFF.

This chain links TRBV4-1 with TRBJ2-7, with D possibly TRBD2 on 6 matching bases. The V gene's germline CDR1 is MGHRA and CDR2 YSYEKL. The CDR3 length is 16 residues. Trimming cost V 0 bases and J 3 bases, with 15 bases left between them. The CDR3 is CASSQDYGTPDYEQYF. CDR3 coding DNA: TGCGCCAGCAGCCAAGATTACGGGACTCCTGACTACGAGCAGTACTTC.

This clonotype occurred a few times. This chain connects TRBV20-1 to TRBJ2-7, with TRBD2 identical over 10 bases. Per germline, CDR1 DFQATT and CDR2 SNEGSKA (reference sequence). This CDR3 is 14 amino acids long. The V segment lost 5 bases and the J segment 7 bases; nucleotides outside the gene matches: 11. The CDR3 nucleotides read TGCAGTGCTTTCTCCCGTGGGACTAGCGATGAGCAGTACTTC. Amino acid sequence: CSAFSRGTSDEQYF.

J is TRBJ1-2 and V is TRBV7-9; a possible D gene is TRBD1 (6 bases). There are 15 residues in the CDR3. V was cut by 1 base and J by 6 bases, with 15 bases left in between. CDR1 and CDR2 (germline): SEHNR, FQNEAQ (reference sequence). CDR3 amino acids: CASSLGAGGSDGYTF. The CDR3 nucleotides read TGTGCCAGCAGCTTAGGGGCCGGGGGCTCGGATGGCTACACCTTC.

Of note for this clonotype: It is likely a read error, because the conserved phenylalanine at the end of the CDR3 is missing. CDR3 amino acids: CASSHAGQGAETQYV. The CDR3 nucleotides read TGTGCCAGCAGCCATGCGGGACAGGGAGCAGAGACCCAGTACGTC. This sequence joins TRBV4-2 and TRBJ2-5; 9 bases are a match to TRBD1. This CDR3 is built from 15 residues. V trimming: 3 bases; J trimming: 4 bases; junction bases outside the gene matches: 6. Germline CDR1 reads LGHNA; CDR2 reads YNFKEQ.

This clonotype was seen a few times. V and J are TRBV5-1 and TRBJ2-5; D call uncertain. The germline V and J ends were trimmed by 0 bases and 5 bases, with 11 bases remaining between them. Per germline, CDR1 SGHRS and CDR2 YFSETQ. This CDR3 has 14 residues. CDR3 sequence reads: CASSLDGGGETQYF. The CDR3 DNA sequence: TGCGCCAGCAGCTTGGACGGTGGTGGGGAGACCCAGTACTTC.

This clonotype was seen a handful of times. This rearrangement joins TRBV6-1 to TRBJ1-1; TRBD1 might be the D (6 bases). The CDR3 consists of 13 residues. Between the trimmed V and J ends, which lost 6 bases and 4 bases, there was a span of 12 bases. Germline assignment: CDR1 MNHNS and CDR2 SASEGT. CDR3 region: CASRVQQGTEAFF. CDR3 nucleotide sequence: TGTGCCAGCAGGGTCCAACAGGGCACTGAAGCTTTCTTT.

This sequence joins TRBV2 and TRBJ2-1; D tentatively reads TRBD1 or TRBD2 (5 bases each). This CDR3 contains 14 residues. Germline values: CDR1 SNHLY, CDR2 FYNNEI. V was clipped by 5 bases and J by 10 bases, with 18 bases between them. DNA for the CDR3: TGTGCCAGCAGTAGCCGGACTGGGACCAACGAGCAGTTCTTC. This encodes CASSSRTGTNEQFF.

This clonotype was recorded a few times. This chain uses TRBV5-4 with TRBJ1-6, with D perhaps TRBD1 (5 bases). This CDR3 is 14 amino acids long. Germline values: CDR1 SGHNT, CDR2 YYREEE (reference sequence). The ends were cut back, 1 base at V and 10 bases at J, with 12 bases in the middle. The CDR3 DNA follows: TGTGCCAGCAGCTTGCGGGGCCGTAAGTCACCCCTCCACTTT. Translation: CASSLRGRKSPLHF. The complete variable domain, with remaining parts taken from reference TRBV5-4 and TRBJ1-6, reads ETGVTQSPTHLIKTRGQQVTLRCSSQSGHNTVSWYQQALGQGPQFIFQYYREEENGRGNFPPRFSGLQFPNYSSELNVNALELDDSALYLCASSLRGRKSPLHFGNGTRLTVT.

There are a few counts of this clonotype. This chain uses TRBV24-1 with TRBJ2-3, with 8 bases that match TRBD2. The V segment lost 12 bases and the J segment 8 bases; nucleotides outside the gene matches: 18. Germline lookup yields CDR1 KGHDR and CDR2 SFDVKD. This CDR3 region has 15 residues. CDR3 protein: CAYHKRGSPVGTQYF. The DNA of the CDR3 is TGTGCCTACCACAAGCGGGGGAGCCCGGTGGGTACGCAGTATTTT.

The V and J genes are TRBV2 and TRBJ2-3, with TRBD2 as a possible D gene (6 bases). V was clipped by 7 bases and J by 0 bases, with 14 bases between them. Germline loops: CDR1 SNHLY, CDR2 FYNNEI. This CDR3 has 15 residues. CDR3 sequence (DNA): TGTGCCAGCAACCTAGCGTCTATTAGCACAGATACGCAGTATTTT. It codes for CASNLASISTDTQYF.

J is TRBJ1-1 and V is TRBV6-2 or TRBV6-3, with D unresolved. This CDR3 comprises 13 residues. Germline CDR1 reads MNHEY; CDR2 reads SVGEGT. V lost 2 bases to trimming and J lost 1 base, with 5 bases between them. The chain's CDR3 is CASSYVANTEAFF. The CDR3 bases are TGTGCCAGCAGTTACGTTGCGAACACTGAAGCTTTCTTT.